Following are 3 T cell receptor beta chains from one sample sequenced in a study of blood T cell repertoires in COVID-19. Clones were read by immunoSEQ multiplex PCR, and TCRdb kept only the in-frame ones, dropping some. The sample records more than 45,000 clones, roughly four fifths being singletons. Material for sequencing was peripheral blood. These receptors all stem from a human donor in a cohort sampled during active COVID-19.

The rearrangement uses TRBV7-9 and TRBJ2-7, with 9 bases identical to TRBD1. This CDR3 has 15 residues. V was clipped by 5 bases and J by 0 bases; unmatched bases: 5. Germline assignment: CDR1 SEHNR and CDR2 FQNEAQ (reference sequence). CDR3 DNA sequence: TGTGCCAGCAGCCCGCGGGACAGGGTCTCCTACGAGCAGTACTTC. Protein: CASSPRDRVSYEQYF. Complete variable domain (other parts from reference TRBV7-9 and TRBJ2-7): DTGVSQNPRHKITKRGQNVTFRCDPISEHNRLYWYRQTLGQGPEFLTYFQNEAQLEKSRLLSDRFSAERPKGSFSTLEIQRTEQGDSAMYLCASSPRDRVSYEQYFGPGTRLTVT.

The rearrangement uses TRBV12-5 and TRBJ2-2; D is uncertain. Trimming shortened V by 7 bases and J by 8 bases, and 11 bases separated the two germline ends. The CDR3 consists of 12 residues. From germline, CDR1 is LGHNT and CDR2 FRNRAP. CDR3 DNA: TGTGCTAGTGCCACCCCTAGAGGGGAGCTGTTTTTT. This codes for CASATPRGELFF.

J is TRBJ2-1 and V is TRBV11-2, with D maybe TRBD1 (6 bases). The CDR3 loop spans 15 amino acids. Germline lookup yields CDR1 SGHAT and CDR2 FQNNGV. V dropped 0 bases and J dropped 9 bases, with 15 bases sitting between them. The DNA of the CDR3 is TGTGCCAGCAGCTTAGATGGGGCAGGGGTGGGTGAGCAGTTCTTC. Residues: CASSLDGAGVGEQFF.